What follows is one T cell receptor beta chain and its context. Its antigen target is currently unknown. No qualities accompany the bases; no much larger clone lies one base away. CDR1 and CDR2 were assigned from the germline V gene (reference sequence) as SGHKS and YYEKEE. Including the terminal cysteine and phenylalanine, the CDR3 comprises 17 residues. Solely the CDR3 DNA is kept, with 51 bases framed from the first base. Trimming costs V 0 bases and J 1 base, and their ends lie 11 bases apart. These data come from a study of preoperative IRX-2 immunotherapy in early breast cancer (dated by TCRdb to about 2019). The treatment or condition label for this specimen denotes: preoperative locoregional IRX-2 cytokine immunotherapy. The samples were obtained from a phase Ib study in which preoperative, locoregional IRX-2 cytokine immunotherapy intended to prime immune responses was tested. Patients with early-stage breast cancer who were given IRX-2 before surgery served as donors.

Libraries were constructed by the immunoSEQ multiplex PCR assay. The source is immuneACCESS, and TCRdb retained only in-frame sequences with V and J called. Part of the clones is not carried over; for the studies checked, unresolved V genes explain less than half of this, and the remainder is unexplained. Counted in this sample were around 40,000 clones; approximately 95% of them appeared once. Roughly 1.6% of the sample rests with the top ten. The clonotype comes from a human donor with breast cancer. The sequence joins TRBV5-5 to TRBJ2-6; the D gene is possibly TRBD1 or TRBD2, each agreeing over 5 bases. The starting material was tumor tissue, obtained after IRX-2 immunotherapy. For the CDR3, the sequence is CASSLATGRSGANVLTF. The bases read TGTGCCAGCAGCTTGGCCACGGGACGATCTGGGGCCAACGTCCTGACTTTC.